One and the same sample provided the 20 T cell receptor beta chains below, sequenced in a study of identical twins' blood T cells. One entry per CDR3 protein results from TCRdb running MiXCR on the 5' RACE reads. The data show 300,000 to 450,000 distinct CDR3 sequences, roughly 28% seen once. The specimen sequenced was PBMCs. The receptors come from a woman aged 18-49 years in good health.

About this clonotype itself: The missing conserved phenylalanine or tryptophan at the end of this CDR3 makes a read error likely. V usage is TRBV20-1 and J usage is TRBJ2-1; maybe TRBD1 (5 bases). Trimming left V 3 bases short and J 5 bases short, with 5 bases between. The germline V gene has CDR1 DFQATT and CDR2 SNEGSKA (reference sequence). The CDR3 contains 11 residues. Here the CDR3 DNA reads TGCAGTGCTAGGGACAACAATGAGCAGTTCTCC. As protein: CSARDNNEQFS.

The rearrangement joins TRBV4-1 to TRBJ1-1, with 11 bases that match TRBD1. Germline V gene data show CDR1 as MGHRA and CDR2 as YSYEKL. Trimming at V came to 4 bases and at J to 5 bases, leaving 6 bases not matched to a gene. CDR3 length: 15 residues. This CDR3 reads CASSRGQGAKTEAFF. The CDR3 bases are TGCGCCAGCAGCCGAGGACAGGGGGCGAAGACTGAAGCTTTCTTT.

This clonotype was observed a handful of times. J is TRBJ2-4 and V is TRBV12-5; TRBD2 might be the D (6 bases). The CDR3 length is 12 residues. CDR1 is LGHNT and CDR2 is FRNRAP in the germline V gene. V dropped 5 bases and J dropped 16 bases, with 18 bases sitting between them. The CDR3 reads CASGGRDSRIYF. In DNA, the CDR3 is TGTGCTAGTGGTGGCCGGGACTCCAGAATCTACTTC. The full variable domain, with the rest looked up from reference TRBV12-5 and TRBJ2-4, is DARVTQTPRHKVTEMGQEVTMRCQPILGHNTVFWYRQTMMQGLELLAYFRNRAPLDDSGMPKDRFSAEMPDATLATLKIQPSEPRDSAVYFCASGGRDSRIYFGAGTRLSVL.

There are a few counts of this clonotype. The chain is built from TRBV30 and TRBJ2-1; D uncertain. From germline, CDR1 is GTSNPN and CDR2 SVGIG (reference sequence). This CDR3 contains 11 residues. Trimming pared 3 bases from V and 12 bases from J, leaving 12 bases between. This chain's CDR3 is CAWSPSWGQFF. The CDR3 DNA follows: TGTGCCTGGAGCCCCAGCTGGGGGCAGTTCTTC.

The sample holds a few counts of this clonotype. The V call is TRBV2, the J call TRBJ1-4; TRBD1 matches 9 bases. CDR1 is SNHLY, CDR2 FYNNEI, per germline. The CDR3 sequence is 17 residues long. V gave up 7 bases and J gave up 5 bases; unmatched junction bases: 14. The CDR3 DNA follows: TGTGCCAGCACCCCTAAAATCCTCGACAGGGGGAATGAAAAACTGTTTTTT. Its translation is CASTPKILDRGNEKLFF.

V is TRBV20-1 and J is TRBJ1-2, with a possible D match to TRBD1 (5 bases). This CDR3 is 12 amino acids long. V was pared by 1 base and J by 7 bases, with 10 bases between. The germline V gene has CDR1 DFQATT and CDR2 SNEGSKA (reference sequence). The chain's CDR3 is CSARGGASGYTF. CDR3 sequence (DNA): TGCAGTGCTAGAGGCGGGGCTAGTGGCTACACCTTC.

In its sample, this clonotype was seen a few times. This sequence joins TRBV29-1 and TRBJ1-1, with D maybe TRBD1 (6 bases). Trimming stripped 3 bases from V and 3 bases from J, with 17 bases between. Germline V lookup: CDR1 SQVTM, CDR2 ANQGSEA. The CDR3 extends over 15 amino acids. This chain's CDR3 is CSVEIQGVGDTEAFF. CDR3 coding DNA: TGCAGCGTTGAGATACAGGGTGTGGGGGACACTGAAGCTTTCTTT.

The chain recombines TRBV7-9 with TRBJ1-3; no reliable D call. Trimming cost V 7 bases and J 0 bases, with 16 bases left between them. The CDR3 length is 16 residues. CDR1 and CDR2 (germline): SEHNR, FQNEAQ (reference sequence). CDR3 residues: CASTIQGAGSGNTIYF. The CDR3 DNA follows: TGTGCCAGCACCATTCAAGGCGCGGGCTCTGGAAACACCATATATTTT. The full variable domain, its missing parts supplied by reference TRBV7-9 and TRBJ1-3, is DTGVSQNPRHKITKRGQNVTFRCDPISEHNRLYWYRQTLGQGPEFLTYFQNEAQLEKSRLLSDRFSAERPKGSFSTLEIQRTEQGDSAMYLCASTIQGAGSGNTIYFGEGSWLTVV.

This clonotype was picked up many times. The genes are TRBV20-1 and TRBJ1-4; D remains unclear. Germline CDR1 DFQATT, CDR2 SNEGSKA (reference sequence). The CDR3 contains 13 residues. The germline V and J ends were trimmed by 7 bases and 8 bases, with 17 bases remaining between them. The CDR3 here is CSVSAGVGEKLFF. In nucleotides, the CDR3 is TGCAGTGTGAGCGCCGGGGTTGGAGAAAAACTGTTTTTT.

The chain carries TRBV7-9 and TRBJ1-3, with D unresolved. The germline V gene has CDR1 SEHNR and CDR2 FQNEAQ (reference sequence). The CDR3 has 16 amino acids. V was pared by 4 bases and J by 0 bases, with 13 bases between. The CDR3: CASSSPPADSGNTIYF. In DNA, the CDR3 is TGTGCCAGCAGCTCGCCCCCGGCCGACTCTGGAAACACCATATATTTT.

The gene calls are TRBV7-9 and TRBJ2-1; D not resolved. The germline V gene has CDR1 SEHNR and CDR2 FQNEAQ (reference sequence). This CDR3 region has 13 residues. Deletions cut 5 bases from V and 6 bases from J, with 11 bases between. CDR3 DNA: TGTGCCAGCAGCCAAGGGATCTCCAATGAGCAGTTCTTC. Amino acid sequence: CASSQGISNEQFF.

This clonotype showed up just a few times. CDR3 in amino acids: CASSFLAGVADTQYF. The CDR3 DNA follows: TGTGCCAGCAGCTTCCTAGCGGGAGTCGCAGATACGCAGTATTTT. The chain recombines TRBV11-2 with TRBJ2-3, with 10 positions matching TRBD2. The CDR3 is 15 residues long. V lost 3 bases and J lost 4; bases outside the gene matches: 4. CDR1 is SGHAT and CDR2 is FQNNGV in the germline V gene.

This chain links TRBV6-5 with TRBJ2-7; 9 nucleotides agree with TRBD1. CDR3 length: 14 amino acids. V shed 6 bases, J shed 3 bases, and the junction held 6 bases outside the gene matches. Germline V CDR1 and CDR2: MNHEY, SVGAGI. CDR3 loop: CASSPGQGYYEQYF. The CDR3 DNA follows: TGTGCCAGCAGCCCGGGACAGGGCTACTACGAGCAGTACTTC.

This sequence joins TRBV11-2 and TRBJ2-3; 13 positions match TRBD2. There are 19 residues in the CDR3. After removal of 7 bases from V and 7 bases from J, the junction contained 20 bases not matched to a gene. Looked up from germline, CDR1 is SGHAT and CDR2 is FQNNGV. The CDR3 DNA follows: TGTGCCAGCATCTCGGAGCCGGGACTAGCGGGGTCCTCACGGAATACGCAGTATTTT. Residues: CASISEPGLAGSSRNTQYF.

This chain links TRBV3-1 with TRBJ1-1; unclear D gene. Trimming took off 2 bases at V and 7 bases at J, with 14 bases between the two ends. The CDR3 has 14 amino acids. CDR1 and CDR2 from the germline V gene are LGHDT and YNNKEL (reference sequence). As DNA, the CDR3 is TGTGCCAGCAGCCAATTTGGCCAGAATATTGAAGCTTTCTTT. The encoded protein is CASSQFGQNIEAFF.

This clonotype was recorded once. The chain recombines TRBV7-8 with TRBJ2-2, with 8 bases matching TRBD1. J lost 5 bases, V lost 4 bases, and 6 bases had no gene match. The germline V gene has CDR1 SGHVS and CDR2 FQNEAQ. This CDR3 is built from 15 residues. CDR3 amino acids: CASSYWTGLTGELFF. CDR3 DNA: TGTGCCAGCAGCTATTGGACAGGGTTAACCGGGGAGCTGTTTTTT.

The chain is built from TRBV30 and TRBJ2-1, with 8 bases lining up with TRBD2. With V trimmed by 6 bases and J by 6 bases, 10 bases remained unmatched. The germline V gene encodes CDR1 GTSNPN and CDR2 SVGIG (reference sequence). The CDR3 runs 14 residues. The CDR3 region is CACPGGGTINEQFF. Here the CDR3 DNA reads TGTGCCTGTCCGGGAGGGGGAACCATCAATGAGCAGTTCTTC.

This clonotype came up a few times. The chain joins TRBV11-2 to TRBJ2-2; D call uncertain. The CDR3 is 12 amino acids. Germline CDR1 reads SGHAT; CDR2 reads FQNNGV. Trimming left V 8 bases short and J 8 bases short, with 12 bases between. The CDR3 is CASAVGAGELFF. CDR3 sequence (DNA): TGTGCCAGCGCGGTTGGTGCGGGGGAGCTGTTTTTT. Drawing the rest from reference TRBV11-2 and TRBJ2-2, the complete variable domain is EAGVAQSPRYKIIEKRQSVAFWCNPISGHATLYWYQQILGQGPKLLIQFQNNGVVDDSQLPKDRFSAERLKGVDSTLKIQPAKLEDSAVYLCASAVGAGELFFGEGSRLTVL.

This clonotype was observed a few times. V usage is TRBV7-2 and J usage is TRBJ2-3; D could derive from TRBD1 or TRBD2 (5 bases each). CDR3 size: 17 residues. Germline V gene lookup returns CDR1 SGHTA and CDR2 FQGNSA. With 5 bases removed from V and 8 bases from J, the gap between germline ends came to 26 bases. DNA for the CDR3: TGTGCCAGCAGCGTAACTAAAACGGGATCTCACCAGGGTACGCAGTATTTT. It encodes CASSVTKTGSHQGTQYF.

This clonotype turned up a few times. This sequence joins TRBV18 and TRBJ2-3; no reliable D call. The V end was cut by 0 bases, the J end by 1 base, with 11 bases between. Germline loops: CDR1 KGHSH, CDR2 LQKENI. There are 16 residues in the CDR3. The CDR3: CASSPPNNQGTDTQYF. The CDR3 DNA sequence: TGTGCCAGCTCACCACCGAACAATCAGGGCACAGATACGCAGTATTTT. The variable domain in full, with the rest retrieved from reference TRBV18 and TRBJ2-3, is NAGVMQNPRHLVRRRGQEARLRCSPMKGHSHVYWYRQLPEEGLKFMVYLQKENIIDESGMPKERFSAEFPKEGPSILRIQQVVRGDSAAYFCASSPPNNQGTDTQYFGPGTRLTVL.